The T cell receptor beta chain under discussion was sequenced for a study of T cell responses to AZD1222 COVID-19 vaccine. The study's findings and limits: Repertoire samples came only from after the peak T cell response. Unmutated variant regions are reportedly the target of nearly half of TCRs that are spike-specific. Females outnumbered males among donors, who were mostly white British; clonal diversity was possibly underestimated. Increases in Spike-specific TCR breadth and depth were seen after two AZD1222 doses.

A note on this clone: Its antigen is currently unknown.

This CDR3 spans 13 amino acids. CDR1 and CDR2 from the germline V gene are SNHLY and FYNNEI. Trimming took 8 bases from V and 7 from J, leaving 14 bases between them. Here immunoSEQ multiplex PCR was the method, and the copy in TCRdb shows in-frame clones only, minus some. The table includes about 220,000 clones, 90% to 95% detected once. The sequences come from peripheral blood, collected on day 0 of MenACWY control vaccination. V is TRBV2 and J is TRBJ1-4; maybe TRBD1 (6 bases). The TCR was taken from an adult in good health. CDR3 loop: CASGWTVGEKLFF. CDR3 bases: TGTGCCAGCGGATGGACAGTAGGTGAAAAACTGTTTTTT.